Listed below are T cell receptor beta chains from one sample, sequenced in a study of blood T cell repertoires in COVID-19. The table came from immunoSEQ multiplex PCR; TCRdb's copy has only in-frame clones and leaves some out. Here the sample spans fewer than 350,000 clones, approximately 88% being singletons. The specimen sequenced was PBMCs or T cells enriched from blood (not recorded which). The receptor source for this set is a woman aged 40 to 50 who had recovered from COVID-19. The CDR3 runs from the conserved cysteine through the conserved F or W. The order of the fields is J gene, V gene, CDR3 protein.

J: TRBJ2-1; V: TRBV11-1; CDR3: CASSLGTGTYNEQFF
J: TRBJ1-2; V: TRBV28; CDR3: CASSLETGWGYTF
J: TRBJ1-5; V: TRBV19; CDR3: CASSMGGYSNQPQHF
J: TRBJ2-7; V: TRBV28; CDR3: CASSPGTGRSHEQYF
J: TRBJ1-1; V: TRBV4-1; CDR3: CASSQGRRNTEAFF
J: TRBJ1-6; V: TRBV10-2; CDR3: CASSEYGTASPLHF
J: TRBJ1-3; V: TRBV19; CDR3: CASRNRGGTGNTIYF
J: TRBJ1-5; V: TRBV28; CDR3: CASSVGGGMQPQHF
J: TRBJ2-7; V: TRBV7-2; CDR3: CASSLAGAYEQYF
J: TRBJ2-2; V: TRBV7-9; CDR3: CASSPGGAWGAGELFF
J: TRBJ1-1; V: TRBV7-3; CDR3: CASSLTPSTTEAFF
J: TRBJ1-3; V: TRBV7-2; CDR3: CASSSYRDSGNTIYF
J: TRBJ1-5; V: TRBV5-1; CDR3: CASSPGHASNQPQHF